Each of the 32 T cell receptor beta chains below was sequenced from the same sample in a study of CD8 T cells in Susac syndrome (dated by TCRdb to about 2019). The protocol used for the library was the immunoSEQ multiplex PCR assay. RNA was extracted using the RNeasy kit, and roughly 0.5 to 1 ug of the RNA was reverse transcribed with random hexamers. The public sequencing data were trimmed at Q25 with fastp and processed into clonotypes with MiXCR by TCRdb, which kept only in-frame beta chains. Rows with a matching CDR3 protein are joined into one entry that keeps the most common DNA and genes. Within this sample are a few hundred thousand distinct CDR3 sequences, with about 95% of them counted one time only. Clones ranked in the top ten supply roughly 0.1% of the sample. The specimen sequenced was CD4+ T cells from PBMCs. Receptors were obtained from a human donor with multiple sclerosis.

The rearrangement links TRBV9 to TRBJ1-6; 10 nucleotides align to TRBD1. V shed 3 bases and J 7 bases; nucleotides not matched to a gene: 4. Per the germline V gene, CDR1 is SGDLS and CDR2 is YYNGEE. The CDR3 has 15 residues. CDR3 sequence: CASSGPGQGNSPLHF. Here the CDR3 DNA reads TGTGCCAGCAGCGGACCGGGACAGGGGAATTCACCCCTCCACTTT.

This chain links TRBV30 with TRBJ2-6; D is ambiguous. This CDR3 is 13 amino acids long. Germline V gives CDR1 GTSNPN, CDR2 SVGIG (reference sequence). Between the trimmed V and J ends, which lost 4 bases and 4 bases, there was a span of 8 bases. The CDR3 nucleotides are TGTGCCTGGACCCGACTCGGGGCCAACGTCCTGACTTTC. Translating gives CAWTRLGANVLTF.

V usage is TRBV27 and J usage is TRBJ2-6; tentatively, D is TRBD1 (6 bases). The CDR3 length is 16 residues. Germline CDR1 MNHEY, CDR2 SMNVEV (reference sequence). The V end lost 10 bases, the J end lost 2 bases, and 18 bases lay between the germline ends. CDR3 sequence reads: CATRPPNRAGANVLTF. CDR3 bases: TGTGCCACCCGCCCTCCAAACAGGGCTGGGGCCAACGTCCTGACTTTC.

The chain has TRBV3-1 and TRBJ1-1, with TRBD1 matching over 7 bases. CDR3 length: 15 amino acids. V lost 3 bases, J lost 6 bases, and 10 bases stayed unmatched. CDR1 and CDR2 from the germline V gene are LGHDT and YNNKEL (reference sequence). The CDR3, as DNA: TGTGCCAGCAGCCATAGACAGGGAGTTCGCGCTGAAGCTTTCTTT. Amino acid sequence: CASSHRQGVRAEAFF.

This chain links TRBV9 with TRBJ2-5; the D gene is possibly TRBD2 (5 bases). The CDR3 has 15 residues. V was shortened by 0 bases and J by 1 base, with 10 bases between the two germline ends. Germline V CDR1 and CDR2: SGDLS, YYNGEE. The CDR3 bases are TGTGCCAGCAGCGTAGACCCTAGCAGCCAAGAGACCCAGTACTTC. It specifies CASSVDPSSQETQYF.

A few counts support this clonotype. The chain combines TRBV3-1 with TRBJ1-2; 8 nucleotides agree with TRBD1. This CDR3 comprises 12 residues. J was trimmed by 8 bases and V by 4 bases; bases with no gene match: 3. Germline V lookup: CDR1 LGHDT, CDR2 YNNKEL (reference sequence). DNA for the CDR3: TGTGCCAGCAGCCGACAGGGGCACGGCTACACCTTC. This encodes CASSRQGHGYTF.

The chain recombines TRBV9 with TRBJ2-3; a weak D match, TRBD1 (5 bases). This CDR3 region has 14 residues. Germline CDR1 SGDLS, CDR2 YYNGEE. The V end was cut by 5 bases, the J end by 2 bases, with 12 bases between. The chain's CDR3 is CASSSLGATDTQYF. CDR3 coding DNA: TGTGCCAGCAGTTCTCTAGGGGCCACAGATACGCAGTATTTT.

This sequence joins TRBV30 and TRBJ2-5; 7 nucleotides align to TRBD2. With 2 bases clipped from V and 5 bases from J, the junction kept 5 bases outside the gene matches. This CDR3 comprises 13 residues. Germline CDR1 and CDR2: GTSNPN and SVGIG (reference sequence). CDR3 residues: CAWSRRERETQYF. CDR3 coding DNA: TGTGCCTGGAGTAGGCGGGAGCGGGAGACCCAGTACTTC.

The chain carries TRBV29-1 and TRBJ1-2, with no clear D. The ends were cut back, 0 bases at V and 8 bases at J, with 19 bases in the middle. This CDR3 has 15 residues. Germline CDR1 reads SQVTM; CDR2 reads ANQGSEA. CDR3: CSVEDLYGEVFGYTF. For the CDR3, the DNA is TGCAGCGTTGAAGATCTTTATGGGGAAGTGTTCGGCTACACCTTC.

Only a few counts were recorded for this clonotype. The chain has TRBV18 and TRBJ2-7; D is ambiguous. Trimming cost V 3 bases and J 1 base, with 4 bases left between them. CDR3 length: 12 residues. Germline V gives CDR1 KGHSH, CDR2 LQKENI. The CDR3 sequence is CASSPASYEQYF. The CDR3 DNA sequence: TGTGCCAGCTCACCCGCTTCCTACGAGCAGTACTTC.

The chain couples TRBV7-2 to TRBJ2-7; D not certain. Germline assignment: CDR1 SGHTA and CDR2 FQGNSA. CDR3 length: 13 residues. Trimming pared 4 bases from V and 0 bases from J, leaving 7 bases between. CDR3: CASSWTTSYEQYF. The CDR3 DNA sequence: TGTGCCAGCAGCTGGACGACCTCCTACGAGCAGTACTTC.

This clonotype was found a few times. The V gene is TRBV6-1, the J gene TRBJ2-6, with D uncertain. In germline, CDR1 is MNHNS, CDR2 SASEGT. Deletions cut 6 bases from V and 6 bases from J, with 9 bases between. This CDR3 has 13 amino acids. CDR3 amino acids: CASSSSAANVLTF. The CDR3 nucleotides are TGTGCCAGCAGCTCAAGTGCGGCCAACGTCCTGACTTTC.

V is TRBV20-1 and J is TRBJ1-2; D gene uncertain. This CDR3 region has 13 residues. Trimming stripped 5 bases from V and 4 bases from J, with 14 bases between. Germline CDR1 DFQATT, CDR2 SNEGSKA (reference sequence). CDR3 coding DNA: TGCAGTGCTCCCGTAGGCTCCCTCTATGGCTACACCTTC. Translated: CSAPVGSLYGYTF.

This sequence joins TRBV29-1 and TRBJ2-5; the D gene could be TRBD1 or TRBD2 (5 bases each). Per the germline V gene, CDR1 is SQVTM and CDR2 is ANQGSEA. The V end was cut by 6 bases, the J end by 5 bases, with 13 bases between. The CDR3 has 12 residues. The CDR3 sequence is CSVGDGRETQYF. The CDR3 nucleotides read TGCAGCGTCGGGGACGGCCGGGAGACCCAGTACTTC.

This chain connects TRBV12-3 or TRBV12-4 to TRBJ2-2; tentatively, D is TRBD2 (5 bases). The germline V and J ends were trimmed by 3 bases and 5 bases, with 10 bases remaining between them. The CDR3 loop spans 14 amino acids. The CDR3 DNA reads as TGTGCCAGCAGTTTCGAGCGGCTAACCGGGGAGCTGTTTTTT. Its protein is CASSFERLTGELFF.

The genes are TRBV20-1 and TRBJ1-2; D is possibly TRBD1 (5 bases). Trimming shortened V by 7 bases and J by 0 bases, and 18 bases separated the two germline ends. CDR1 and CDR2 (germline): DFQATT, SNEGSKA (reference sequence). The CDR3 spans 15 residues. The CDR3 is CSVTRSRETNYGYTF. The DNA for the CDR3 is TGCAGTGTTACTCGAAGCAGGGAAACTAACTATGGCTACACCTTC.

This chain connects TRBV3-1 to TRBJ2-7, with D unclear. Trimming left V 2 bases short and J 7 bases short, with 9 bases between. This CDR3 is 12 amino acids long. Germline V gene lookup returns CDR1 LGHDT and CDR2 YNNKEL (reference sequence). CDR3 coding DNA: TGTGCCAGCAGCCAACTAAACACGGAGCAGTACTTC. Translation: CASSQLNTEQYF.

The chain couples TRBV6-5 to TRBJ2-3; possible D gene TRBD1, 6 bases. The CDR3 length is 13 residues. Germline V gene data show CDR1 as MNHEY and CDR2 as SVGAGI. Trimming removed 8 bases from V and 6 bases from J, with 15 bases in between. The CDR3 region has the DNA TGTGCCAGCCGGTCCACAGGGTGGGATACGCAGTATTTT. Its protein is CASRSTGWDTQYF.

The V call is TRBV9, the J call TRBJ2-1; D not certain. V lost 4 bases, J lost 10 bases, and 15 bases lay in between. Looked up from germline, CDR1 is SGDLS and CDR2 is YYNGEE. There are 13 residues in the CDR3. The CDR3: CASSSSLGREQFF. In DNA, the CDR3 is TGTGCCAGCAGCTCTTCTCTAGGCAGGGAGCAGTTCTTC.

This rearrangement joins TRBV3-1 to TRBJ2-1; a possible D gene is TRBD2 (5 bases). Germline V gives CDR1 LGHDT, CDR2 YNNKEL (reference sequence). Trimming left V 4 bases short and J 6 bases short, with 7 bases between. There are 12 residues in the CDR3. The CDR3 region has the DNA TGTGCCAGCAGCCCAGAGGGCAATGAGCAGTTCTTC. Protein sequence: CASSPEGNEQFF.

This sequence joins TRBV18 and TRBJ2-1, with 12 bases aligning to TRBD2. CDR1 and CDR2 (germline): KGHSH, LQKENI. With 10 bases clipped from V and 0 bases from J, the junction kept 13 bases outside the gene matches. The CDR3 is 18 residues long. CDR3 in DNA: TGTGCCACGATGACTAGCGGGAGTCACCCCAGCTCCTACAATGAGCAGTTCTTC. Translated, it gives CATMTSGSHPSSYNEQFF.

The chain links TRBV14 to TRBJ1-1; 7 nucleotides match TRBD1. CDR1 is SGHDN and CDR2 is FVKESK in the germline V gene. The CDR3 extends over 15 amino acids. Trimming removed 0 bases from V and 0 bases from J; junction bases left unmatched: 1. For the CDR3, the DNA is TGTGCCAGCAGCCAAGAACAGGGGATGAACACTGAAGCTTTCTTT. It is translated as CASSQEQGMNTEAFF.

The chain combines TRBV27 with TRBJ2-1; D possibly corresponds to TRBD1 (5 bases). Germline-derived CDR1 and CDR2 are MNHEY and SMNVEV (reference sequence). CDR3 length: 16 amino acids. V lost 5 bases to trimming and J lost 5 bases, with 19 bases between them. Written as DNA, the CDR3 is TGTGCCAGCAGTCCGACTCAGGGTGTTTCGGACAATGAGCAGTTCTTC. This gives the protein CASSPTQGVSDNEQFF.

The rearrangement uses TRBV2 and TRBJ1-5; D remains unclear. CDR1 is SNHLY, CDR2 FYNNEI, per germline. The CDR3 is 12 residues long. Trimming took 6 bases from V and 7 from J, leaving 10 bases between them. The CDR3 DNA reads TGTGCCAGCAGATTTAGGTCGCAGCCCCAGCATTTT. It translates to CASRFRSQPQHF.

In this sample, this clonotype turned up once. This chain links TRBV5-1 with TRBJ1-2; D is perhaps TRBD1 (5 bases). This CDR3 is 14 amino acids long. CDR1 and CDR2 (germline): SGHRS, YFSETQ. V lost 2 bases and J lost 5, with 13 bases in between. The chain's CDR3 is CASSLEGQVYGYTF. The CDR3 coding sequence is TGCGCCAGCAGCTTAGAGGGGCAAGTTTATGGCTACACCTTC.

The V gene is TRBV5-4, the J gene TRBJ2-1; D is ambiguous. The ends were cut back, 4 bases at V and 7 bases at J, with 9 bases in the middle. In germline, CDR1 is SGHNT, CDR2 YYREEE (reference sequence). There are 12 residues in the CDR3. The CDR3 here is CASSQPGNEQFF. The CDR3 bases are TGTGCCAGCAGCCAACCAGGTAATGAGCAGTTCTTC.

The V gene is TRBV20-1, the J gene TRBJ2-7; 9 bases are shared with TRBD1. This CDR3 has 14 amino acids. Germline lookup yields CDR1 DFQATT and CDR2 SNEGSKA (reference sequence). J gave up 2 bases and V 3 bases, and 5 bases lay outside the gene matches. CDR3 region: CSASFGTGTYEQYF. The CDR3 DNA reads TGCAGTGCTAGCTTCGGGACAGGGACCTACGAGCAGTACTTC.

This chain joins TRBV12-3 or TRBV12-4 and TRBJ2-1; D gene unclear. This CDR3 is 13 amino acids long. V was clipped by 10 bases and J by 15 bases, with 25 bases between them. CDR3 amino acids: CATQNRLTGVGFF. The CDR3 region has the DNA TGTGCCACCCAGAATCGGCTGACTGGGGTAGGGTTCTTC.

Only one count was recorded for this clonotype. V is TRBV29-1 and J is TRBJ2-5; D remains unclear. Trimming left V 1 base short and J 4 bases short, with 7 bases between. Germline V gene data show CDR1 as SQVTM and CDR2 as ANQGSEA. The CDR3 extends over 12 amino acids. The CDR3 sequence: CSVEVRTETQYF. The CDR3 DNA reads TGCAGCGTTGAAGTCAGGACAGAGACCCAGTACTTC. Drawing the rest from reference TRBV29-1 and TRBJ2-5, the complete variable domain is SAVISQKPSRDICQRGTSLTIQCQVDSQVTMMFWYRQQPGQSLTLIATANQGSEATYESGFVIDKFPISRPNLTFSTLTVSNMSPEDSSIYLCSVEVRTETQYFGPGTRLLVL.

The chain combines TRBV19 with TRBJ2-7; D is unclear. V lost 7 bases and J 2 bases, leaving 15 bases between the germline ends. The CDR3 extends over 14 amino acids. Germline values: CDR1 LNHDA, CDR2 SQIVND (reference sequence). CDR3 loop: CASTPTGGTYEQYF. CDR3 bases: TGTGCCAGTACCCCGACCGGTGGGACCTACGAGCAGTACTTC. Full variable domain (outside the CDR3, taken from reference TRBV19 and TRBJ2-7): DGGITQSPKYLFRKEGQNVTLSCEQNLNHDAMYWYRQDPGQGLRLIYYSQIVNDFQKGDIAEGYSVSREKKESFPLTVTSAQKNPTAFYLCASTPTGGTYEQYFGPGTRLTVT.

V and J are TRBV5-1 and TRBJ2-5; a possible D gene is TRBD1 (5 bases). Germline loops: CDR1 SGHRS, CDR2 YFSETQ. CDR3 size: 15 residues. Trimming removed 4 bases from V and 4 bases from J, with 17 bases in between. The CDR3 reads CASSTSQGGGETQYF. For the CDR3, the DNA is TGCGCCAGCAGCACCAGCCAGGGCGGTGGAGAGACCCAGTACTTC.

This sequence joins TRBV7-2 and TRBJ2-1; 14 bases align to TRBD2. The germline CDR1 and CDR2 sequences are SGHTA and FQGNSA. V trimming: 1 base; J trimming: 4 bases; junction bases outside the gene matches: 3. This CDR3 region has 17 residues. The CDR3 here is CASSLGGLAGAYNEQFF. CDR3 sequence (DNA): TGTGCCAGCAGCTTAGGGGGACTAGCGGGGGCTTACAATGAGCAGTTCTTC.